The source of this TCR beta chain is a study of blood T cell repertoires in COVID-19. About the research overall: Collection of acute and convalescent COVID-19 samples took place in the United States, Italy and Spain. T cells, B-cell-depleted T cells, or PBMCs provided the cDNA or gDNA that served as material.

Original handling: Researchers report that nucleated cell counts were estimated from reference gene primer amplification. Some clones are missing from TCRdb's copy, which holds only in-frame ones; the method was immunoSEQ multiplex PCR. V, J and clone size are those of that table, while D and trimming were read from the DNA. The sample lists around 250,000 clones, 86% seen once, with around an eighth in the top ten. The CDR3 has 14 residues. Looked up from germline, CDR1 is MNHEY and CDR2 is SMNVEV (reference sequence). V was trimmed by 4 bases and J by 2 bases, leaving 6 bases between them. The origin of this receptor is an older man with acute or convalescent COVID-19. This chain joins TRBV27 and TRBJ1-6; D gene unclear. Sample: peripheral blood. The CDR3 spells CASSSTAYNSPLHF. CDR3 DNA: TGTGCCAGCAGTTCCACAGCCTATAATTCACCCCTCCACTTT.